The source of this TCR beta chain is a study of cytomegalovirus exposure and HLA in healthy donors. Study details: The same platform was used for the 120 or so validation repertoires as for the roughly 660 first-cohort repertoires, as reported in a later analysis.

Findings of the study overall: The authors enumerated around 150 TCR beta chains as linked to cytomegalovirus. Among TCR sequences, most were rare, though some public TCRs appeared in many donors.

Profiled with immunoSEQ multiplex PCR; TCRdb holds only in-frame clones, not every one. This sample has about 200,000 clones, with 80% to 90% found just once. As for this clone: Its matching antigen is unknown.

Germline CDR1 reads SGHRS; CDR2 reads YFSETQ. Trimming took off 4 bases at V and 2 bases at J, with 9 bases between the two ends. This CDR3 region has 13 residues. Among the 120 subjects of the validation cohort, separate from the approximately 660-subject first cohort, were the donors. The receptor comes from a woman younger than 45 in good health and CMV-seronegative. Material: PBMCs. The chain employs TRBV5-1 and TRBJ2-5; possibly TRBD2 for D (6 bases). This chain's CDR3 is CASSGDLQETQYF. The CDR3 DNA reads TGCGCCAGCAGCGGGGACTTACAAGAGACCCAGTACTTC.